This TCR beta chain stems from a study of cytomegalovirus exposure and HLA in healthy donors (dated by TCRdb to the late 2010s). About the study as a whole: In an earlier analysis of 550 to 750 of the donors, around 290 Gb of sequence data and just under 120 million unique TCR beta sequences from 150 million to 200 million T cells were reported. The number of donors typed differed by locus, with 629-630 for A, B, C, DRB1 and DQB1, roughly 520 for DQA1, approximately 570 for DPA1, and over 400 for DPB1. An earlier analysis of around 580 of the donors used high-throughput TCR beta sequencing to judge whether each TCR beta V gene segment behaved as functional or pseudogenic. A later genetic analysis took genome-wide SNP genotypes for about three fifths of the roughly 670 donors and used that subset as a discovery cohort. The genetic ancestry cluster associated with self-reported Caucasian donors included about 84% of the roughly 400 genotyped donors. All discovery cohort repertoires had been generated on a single sequencing platform. Five DR-DQ haplotypes were treated as single units for association and clustering because of strong linkage in the cohort. The T cell repertoires of 670 or so subjects were profiled by immunosequencing and related to cytomegalovirus serostatus. A later analysis re-analyzed previously published TCR beta repertoires from 550 to 700 donors and added high-resolution HLA genotyping to study TCR occurrence patterns. High-throughput TCR immunosequencing, statistical association of individual TCRs with disease status, and machine learning were combined to predict cytomegalovirus infection status. In the later analysis, no new phenotypic data were used to find candidate immune exposures; instead, reliance was placed on TCR beta sequences and their occurrence across donors. In addition to the first cohort of roughly 670 subjects, a separate validation cohort of 100 to 150 different subjects was used. Among roughly 400 genotyped donors of the cohort, an average of about 240,000 unique TCR beta nucleotide sequences was sequenced per donor, of which approximately 18% were non-productive. The aim of the study was to test whether cataloging public T cell receptors could identify signatures of past pathogen exposure. HLA typing covered class I and class II loci at four-digit resolution. Alongside the repertoire data, information on donor age, sex, ethnicity and CMV serostatus was compiled. An early release that covered about 600 HLA-typed donors contained around 300 gigabases of sequencing data and 85 million to 100 million unique TCR sequences.

Library preparation employed the immunoSEQ multiplex PCR assay. The multiplex PCR relied on a mix of 60 forward primers for TCR Vbeta segments and 13 reverse primers for TCR Jbeta segments. Amplification of the CDR3 region of rearranged TCR beta genes was performed with a multiplex PCR assay on genomic DNA. Amplified TCR beta libraries were sequenced as 87-base-pair reads on the Illumina HiSeq System. On the study's bioinformatics: In a later analysis, some 80 million unique TCR beta chains were counted across the approximately 620 repertoires, and roughly 9.9 million of these chains were shared by at least two donors. A nearest-neighbor algorithm error-corrected the raw reads and collapsed the reads into unique sequences, merging closely related sequences to remove PCR and sequencing errors. Alignment of CDR3 sequences to IMGT reference sequences was used to assign V, D and J gene segments. For a sequence to be retained, at least a six-nucleotide match to both a V gene segment and a J gene segment was required. A rearrangement was called productive if the CDR3 had no stop codons and remained in frame with V and J, and every other rearrangement was called non-productive. CDR3 was defined by IMGT convention, running from the second conserved V-encoded cysteine to the conserved J-encoded phenylalanine. The earlier analysis of fewer than 750 of the donors excluded sequences that lacked an unambiguous match to a single V gene segment. In an earlier analysis of 587 of the donors, V segments were called functional above 56.7% productive rearrangements and were called segregating when the between-donor standard deviation exceeded 5%. To diagnose cytomegalovirus status from the catalog of TCR beta chain sequences, a statistical classification framework was built. In a later analysis, V and J genes were assigned by comparing TCR nucleotide sequences against IMGT/GENE-DB human TR gene sequences. A later analysis assigned CDR3 sequences and most-parsimonious VDJ recombination scenarios with the TCRdist pipeline. In a later analysis, each TCR beta chain was defined by its CDR3 amino acid sequence together with its V-gene family, and reads without a unique V-gene family were excluded. In a later analysis, a few hundred highly shared, low-generation-probability nucleotide sequences were removed to address suspected cross-contamination and a sequencing artifact. In a later analysis, a clonal expansion index for each public chain was calculated from normalized within-repertoire ranks of inferred template counts. Generation probabilities in a later analysis came from a VDJ recombination model fitted to out-of-frame rearrangements, and those results were checked against IGoR. Hypergeometric tests were used in a later analysis to score TCR-TCR, TCR-HLA and TCR-CMV co-occurrence, with a repertoire-size bias correction applied to the TCR pairs. To estimate false discovery rates, a later analysis permuted the HLA or CMV assignments 20 times. A later analysis grouped co-occurring TCRs with DBSCAN, adding TCRdist sequence similarity when clustering within HLA-allele-positive subsets. For co-occurrence clustering, repertoires with fewer than 30,000 or more than 120,000 public chains were excluded, along with 5 or 6 repertoires with anomalous nucleotide sharing. In TCRdb, the immuneACCESS table is reduced to in-frame sequences with V and J assigned. These tables do not hold every clone; where another copy was compared, an unresolved V gene accounts for under half, and the others remain unexplained. V and J calls and clone size follow that table, whereas D and trimming were derived from the DNA. This sample has about 270,000 clones in its table, and roughly 70% of those were observed once. In total, the top ten clones hold over 2% of the sample.

According to the germline V gene (reference sequence), CDR1 reads SEHNR and CDR2 reads FQNEAQ. V lost 8 bases and J lost 0 bases; the stretch between them is 7 bases long. The CDR3 runs 13 residues from the cysteine to the phenylalanine. Just CDR3 DNA is preserved here, 39 bases in frame from base 1. On the study overall, not on this receptor specifically: Because some donors lacked HLA typing at each locus, the association tests relied only on the typed subset. Broadly in line with IMGT annotations, most TCR beta V segments showed up in productive rearrangements about 87% or about 30% of the time in an earlier analysis of several hundred of the donors. Some IMGT-functional V segments, including TRBV6-2 and TRBV6-3, could not be told apart with the 87-base-pair reads, so those segments were excluded. The classifier was reported to diagnose cytomegalovirus status with high specificity and sensitivity in both the original and validation cohorts. According to a later analysis, TCR association rates differed among HLA loci, with DRB1 alleles showing the most associated TCRs and HLA-C alleles showing the fewest. A later analysis associated 15,000 to 20,000 TCR beta sequences with specific HLA alleles at a false discovery rate of 0.05. A later genetic analysis associated a missense DCLRE1C variant with V-gene and J-gene trimming of TCR beta chains, and an independent cohort replicated the association. Most TCR sequences were observed very rarely across donors, whereas some public TCRs were present in many individuals. A group of highly shared sequence variants was considered likely to be a technical artifact of the sequencing pipeline. The authors suggested that the approach could potentially be extended to other disease states and immunological phenotypes. Strong co-occurrence of HLA alleles, especially DR and DQ, made assigning TCR associations to individual alleles difficult. A further reported finding was that TCR beta sequences accurately predicted the HLA-A and HLA-B alleles for most subjects in the first cohort. Three of the identified cytomegalovirus-associated TCR beta chains were confirmed in vitro to be specific for cytomegalovirus antigens. In the study, about 150 TCR beta chains were listed as associated with cytomegalovirus. A later analysis reported that several top co-occurrence clusters appeared linked to parvovirus B19, influenza, CMV and Epstein-Barr virus. In a later analysis, most CMV-associated TCR beta chains were found to appear HLA-restricted, with HLA associations seemingly driven largely by CMV exposure. Because counts were too low, 15 to 20 rarely observed V segments, including chromosome 9 orphons, were excluded from the earlier analysis of fewer than 650 of the donors. Roughly uniform sequencing depth across donors was assumed in presence/absence analyses, although this assumption may not hold. Compared with the roughly 710-donor mean, donors in an Asian-associated ancestry cluster had fewer N-insertions in productive TCRs, according to a later genetic analysis. In a later analysis, HLA-associated TCR beta chains were found to be more clonally expanded and to have lower generation probabilities than equally common non-associated chains. Only TCR beta chains were sequenced in this cohort, and the absence of alpha or paired-chain data limited detectable features. Correlated functional status among segregating V segments might reflect linkage disequilibrium, but an unknown experimental factor could not be ruled out. CMV serostatus was the only immune exposure information available for the cohort.

This clone has just a few counts. The antigen this receptor binds is unknown. Base qualities were left out, and no much larger clone turns up one base away. The cohort comprised under 700 healthy bone marrow donors. At the time of sampling, all cohort members were nominally healthy, though unrecorded immune exposures were likely present. The donor tested CMV seronegative and was one of the 352 seronegative cohort members. Every donor gave a peripheral blood sample, and the peripheral blood mononuclear cells from that sample were used for TCR beta sequencing. Genomic DNA was extracted from the blood cell samples with the Qiagen DNeasy Blood Extraction Kit.

In this chain, TRBV7-9 is recombined with TRBJ1-4; no D gene can be assigned with confidence. This receptor was taken from a female donor in good health and CMV-seronegative. What was sequenced was PBMCs. The sequenced DNA is TGTGCCAGCGTCCAGGCAACTAATGAAAAACTGTTTTTT. It encodes CASVQATNEKLFF.